The 7 T cell receptor beta chains listed next were all sequenced from one sample in a study of blood T cell repertoires in COVID-19. Sequencing used immunoSEQ multiplex PCR; TCRdb keeps in-frame clones, though not all of them. The sample yields approximately 70,000 clones, 70% to 80% seen once. Sequenced input: peripheral blood. Source of these receptors: a woman between 65 and 79 years old with acute or convalescent COVID-19.

This clone was recorded only once. The chain recombines TRBV28 with TRBJ1-5; D remains unclear. Germline assignment: CDR1 MDHEN and CDR2 SYDVKM. The CDR3 has 12 residues. The V end lost 3 bases, the J end lost 3 bases, and 3 bases lay between the germline ends. The CDR3 bases are TGTGCCAGCAGTTTCTCCAATCAGCCCCAGCATTTT. It codes for CASSFSNQPQHF.

There are a few counts of this clone. This chain uses TRBV9 with TRBJ1-6; D ambiguous. Germline CDR1 is SGDLS and CDR2 is YYNGEE. V was pared by 4 bases and J by 7 bases, with 15 bases between. CDR3 length: 15 residues. CDR3 protein: CASSPDLRENSPLHF. The CDR3 DNA reads TGTGCCAGCAGCCCTGACCTGAGGGAGAATTCACCCCTCCACTTT.

The genes are TRBV6-5 and TRBJ1-1; 7 positions match TRBD1. Germline trimming cut 5 bases from V and 4 bases from J; bases unmatched to any gene: 10. The CDR3 consists of 15 residues. Per germline, CDR1 MNHEY and CDR2 SVGAGI. In nucleotides, the CDR3 is TGTGCCAGCAGTCCCGCGACAGGGTGGTTCACTGAAGCTTTCTTT. Encoded protein: CASSPATGWFTEAFF.

This clone was counted a few times. The chain couples TRBV30 to TRBJ2-1, with 9 bases lining up with TRBD2. Germline loops: CDR1 GTSNPN, CDR2 SVGIG (reference sequence). J lost 2 bases, V lost 1 base, and 3 bases had no gene match. CDR3 length equals 15 residues. This CDR3 reads CAWSALAGPYNEQFF. The CDR3 nucleotides are TGTGCCTGGAGTGCCCTAGCGGGGCCCTACAATGAGCAGTTCTTC.

This clone was found a few times. The chain couples TRBV11-2 to TRBJ2-7; D may be TRBD1 (6 bases). V was shortened by 7 bases and J by 3 bases, with 10 bases between the two germline ends. Germline V gives CDR1 SGHAT, CDR2 FQNNGV. The CDR3 spans 12 residues. CDR3 residues: CASTPDSYEQYF. The CDR3 coding sequence is TGTGCCAGCACCCCGGACAGCTACGAGCAGTACTTC.

The rearrangement uses TRBV20-1 and TRBJ2-1; 12 bases match TRBD2. Germline V gene lookup returns CDR1 DFQATT and CDR2 SNEGSKA (reference sequence). The CDR3 totals 17 residues. Losses at the gene ends were 3 bases for V and 2 bases for J; bases not matched to a gene: 8. CDR3: CSASPLAGGLPYNEQFF. The CDR3 DNA reads TGCAGTGCTAGTCCCCTAGCGGGGGGGCTCCCCTACAATGAGCAGTTCTTC.

The chain is built from TRBV6-5 and TRBJ2-7; D is possibly TRBD1 (5 bases). This CDR3 has 16 amino acids. The V end lost 0 bases, the J end lost 3 bases, and 15 bases lay between the germline ends. The V gene's germline CDR1 is MNHEY and CDR2 SVGAGI. CDR3 sequence (DNA): TGTGCCAGCAGTTACTCGCAGGGAAGTGGTTTCTACGAGCAGTACTTC. Translation: CASSYSQGSGFYEQYF.